This T cell receptor beta chain is drawn from a study of regulatory T cells in long-lasting Graves disease. Germline V gene data show CDR1 as MGHRA and CDR2 as YSYEKL. This CDR3 is 15 amino acids long. With 2 bases removed from V and 8 bases from J, the gap between germline ends came to 13 bases. Time point meaning: newly diagnosed GD, antithyroid drugs for less than 3 months. Preparation of the TCR library used RNA extracted from PBMCs. This clonotype came up a few times. Arm-PCR of CDR3 regions and iRepertoire HTBI primers were used to build TCR beta libraries. TCRdb reanalysed the multiplex PCR reads using MiXCR and keeps one entry per CDR3 protein. This sample has about 300,000 distinct CDR3 sequences, with 15% to 20% found just once.

The sample consisted of peripheral blood mononuclear cells (PBMCs), taken at new diagnosis, from a patient treated with antithyroid drugs. The V call is TRBV4-1, the J call TRBJ1-6; D gene uncertain. This TCR came from a female donor with Graves disease. The CDR3 here is CASSQQEGGYSPLHF. The CDR3 nucleotides are TGCGCCAGCAGCCAACAGGAAGGTGGCTATTCACCCCTCCACTTT.